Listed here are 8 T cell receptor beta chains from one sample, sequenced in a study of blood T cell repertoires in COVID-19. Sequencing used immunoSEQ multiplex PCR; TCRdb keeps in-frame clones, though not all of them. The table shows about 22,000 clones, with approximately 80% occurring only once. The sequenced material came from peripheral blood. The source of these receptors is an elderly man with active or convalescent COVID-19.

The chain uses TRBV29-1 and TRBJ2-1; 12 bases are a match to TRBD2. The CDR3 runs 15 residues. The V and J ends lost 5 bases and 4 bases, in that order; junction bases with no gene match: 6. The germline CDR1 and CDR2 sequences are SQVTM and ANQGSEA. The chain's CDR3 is CSVHPSGRGYNEQFF. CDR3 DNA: TGCAGCGTTCATCCTAGCGGGAGGGGTTACAATGAGCAGTTCTTC.

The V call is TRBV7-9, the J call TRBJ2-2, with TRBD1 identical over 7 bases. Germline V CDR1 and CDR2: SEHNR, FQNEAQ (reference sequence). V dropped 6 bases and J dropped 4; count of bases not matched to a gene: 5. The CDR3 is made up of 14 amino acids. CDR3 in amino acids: CASRTNRGTGELFF. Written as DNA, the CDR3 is TGTGCCAGCAGAACTAACAGGGGCACCGGGGAGCTGTTTTTT. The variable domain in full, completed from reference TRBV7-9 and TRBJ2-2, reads DTGVSQNPRHKITKRGQNVTFRCDPISEHNRLYWYRQTLGQGPEFLTYFQNEAQLEKSRLLSDRFSAERPKGSFSTLEIQRTEQGDSAMYLCASRTNRGTGELFFGEGSRLTVL.

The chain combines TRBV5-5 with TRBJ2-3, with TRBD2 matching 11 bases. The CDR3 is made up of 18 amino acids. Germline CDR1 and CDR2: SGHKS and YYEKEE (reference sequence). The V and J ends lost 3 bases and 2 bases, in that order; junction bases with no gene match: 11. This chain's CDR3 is CASSWGLAGGPATDTQYF. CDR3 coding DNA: TGTGCCAGCAGCTGGGGGCTAGCGGGGGGCCCAGCCACAGATACGCAGTATTTT.

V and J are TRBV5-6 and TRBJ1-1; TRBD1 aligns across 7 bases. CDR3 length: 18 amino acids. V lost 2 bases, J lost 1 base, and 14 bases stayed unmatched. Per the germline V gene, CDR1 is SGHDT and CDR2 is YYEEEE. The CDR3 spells CASSFYLGQASGNTEAFF. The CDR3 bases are TGTGCCAGCAGCTTCTACCTCGGACAGGCCTCGGGGAACACTGAAGCTTTCTTT. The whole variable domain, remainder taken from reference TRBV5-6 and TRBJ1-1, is DAGVTQSPTHLIKTRGQQVTLRCSPKSGHDTVSWYQQALGQGPQFIFQYYEEEERQRGNFPDRFSGHQFPNYSSELNVNALLLGDSALYLCASSFYLGQASGNTEAFFGQGTRLTVV.

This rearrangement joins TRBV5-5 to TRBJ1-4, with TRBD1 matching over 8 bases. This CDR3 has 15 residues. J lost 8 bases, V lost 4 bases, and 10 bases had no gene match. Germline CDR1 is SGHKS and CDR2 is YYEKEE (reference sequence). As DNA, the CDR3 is TGTGCCAGCAGCCATCCGGGACAGGCTTTGGAAAAACTGTTTTTT. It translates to CASSHPGQALEKLFF.

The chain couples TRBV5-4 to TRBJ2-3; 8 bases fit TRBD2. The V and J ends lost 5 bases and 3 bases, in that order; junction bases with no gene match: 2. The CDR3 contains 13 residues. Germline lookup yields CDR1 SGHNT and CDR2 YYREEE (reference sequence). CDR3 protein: CASSSGTTDTQYF. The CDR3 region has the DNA TGTGCCAGCAGTAGCGGGACAACAGATACGCAGTATTTT.

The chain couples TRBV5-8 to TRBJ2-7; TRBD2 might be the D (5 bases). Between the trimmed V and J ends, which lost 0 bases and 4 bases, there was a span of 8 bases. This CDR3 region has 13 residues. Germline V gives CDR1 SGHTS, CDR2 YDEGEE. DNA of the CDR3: TGTGCCAGCAGCTTGGAGGGAGTATACGAGCAGTACTTC. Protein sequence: CASSLEGVYEQYF. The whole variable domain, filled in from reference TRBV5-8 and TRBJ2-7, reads EAGVTQSPTHLIKTRGQQATLRCSPISGHTSVYWYQQALGLGLQFLLWYDEGEERNRGNFPPRFSGRQFPNYSSELNVNALELEDSALYLCASSLEGVYEQYFGPGTRLTVT.

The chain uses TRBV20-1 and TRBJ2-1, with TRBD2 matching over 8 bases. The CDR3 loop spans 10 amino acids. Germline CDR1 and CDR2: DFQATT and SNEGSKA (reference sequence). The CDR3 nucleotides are TGCACCCTCGGAGCGGGAGATCAGTTCTTC. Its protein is CTLGAGDQFF.